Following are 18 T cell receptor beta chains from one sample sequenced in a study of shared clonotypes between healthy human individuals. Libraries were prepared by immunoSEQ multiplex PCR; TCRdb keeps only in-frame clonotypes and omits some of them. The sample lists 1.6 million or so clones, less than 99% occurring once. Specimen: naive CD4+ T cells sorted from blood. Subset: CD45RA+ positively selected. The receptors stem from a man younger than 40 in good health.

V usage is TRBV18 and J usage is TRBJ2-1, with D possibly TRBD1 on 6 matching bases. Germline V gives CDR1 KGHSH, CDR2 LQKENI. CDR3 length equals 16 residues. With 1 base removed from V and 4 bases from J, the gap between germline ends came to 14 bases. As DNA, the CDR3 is TGTGCCAGCTCACCACGCGAGACAGGCGCTTACAATGAGCAGTTCTTC. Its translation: CASSPRETGAYNEQFF.

The CDR3 spells CASSPSGRQESYEQYF. The CDR3 DNA reads TGTGCCAGCTCACCATCGGGGAGACAGGAGTCCTACGAGCAGTACTTC. V gene TRBV18 combines with J gene TRBJ2-7, with a weak D call TRBD1 (6 bases). The CDR3 runs to 16 residues. With 2 bases removed from V and 1 base from J, the gap between germline ends came to 15 bases. Germline CDR1 reads KGHSH; CDR2 reads LQKENI. The variable domain in full, with the rest retrieved from reference TRBV18 and TRBJ2-7, is NAGVMQNPRHLVRRRGQEARLRCSPMKGHSHVYWYRQLPEEGLKFMVYLQKENIIDESGMPKERFSAEFPKEGPSILRIQQVVRGDSAAYFCASSPSGRQESYEQYFGPGTRLTVT.

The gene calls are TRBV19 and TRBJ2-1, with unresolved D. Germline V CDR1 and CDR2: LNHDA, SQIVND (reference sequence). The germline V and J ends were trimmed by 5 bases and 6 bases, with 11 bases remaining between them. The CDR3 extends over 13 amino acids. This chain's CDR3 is CASSSVVGNEQFF. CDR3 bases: TGTGCCAGTAGTTCGGTGGTGGGCAATGAGCAGTTCTTC.

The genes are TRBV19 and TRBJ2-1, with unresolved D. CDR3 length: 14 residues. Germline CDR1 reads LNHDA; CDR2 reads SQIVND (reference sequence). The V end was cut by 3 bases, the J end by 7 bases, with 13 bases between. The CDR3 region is CASSIDGVLNEQFF. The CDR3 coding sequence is TGTGCCAGTAGTATTGATGGAGTTCTAAATGAGCAGTTCTTC. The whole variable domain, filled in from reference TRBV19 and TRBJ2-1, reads DGGITQSPKYLFRKEGQNVTLSCEQNLNHDAMYWYRQDPGQGLRLIYYSQIVNDFQKGDIAEGYSVSREKKESFPLTVTSAQKNPTAFYLCASSIDGVLNEQFFGPGTRLTVL.

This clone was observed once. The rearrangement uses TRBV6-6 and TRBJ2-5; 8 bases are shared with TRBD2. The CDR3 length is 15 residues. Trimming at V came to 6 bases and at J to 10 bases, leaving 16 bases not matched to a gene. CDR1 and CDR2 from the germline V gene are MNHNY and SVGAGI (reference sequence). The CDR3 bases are TGTGCCAGCAGCGGGACTTCCAATCCCGGGAGGGGCCAGTACTTC. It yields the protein CASSGTSNPGRGQYF.

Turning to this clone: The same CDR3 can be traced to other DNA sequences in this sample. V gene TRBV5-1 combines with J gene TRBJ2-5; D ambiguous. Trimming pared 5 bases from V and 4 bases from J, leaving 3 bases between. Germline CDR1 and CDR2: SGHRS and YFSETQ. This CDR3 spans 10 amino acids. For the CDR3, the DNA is TGCGCCAGCAGAGGAGAGACCCAGTACTTC. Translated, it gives CASRGETQYF. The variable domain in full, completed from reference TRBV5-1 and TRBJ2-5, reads KAGVTQTPRYLIKTRGQQVTLSCSPISGHRSVSWYQQTPGQGLQFLFEYFSETQRNKGNFPGRFSGRQFSNSRSEMNVSTLELGDSALYLCASRGETQYFGPGTRLLVL.

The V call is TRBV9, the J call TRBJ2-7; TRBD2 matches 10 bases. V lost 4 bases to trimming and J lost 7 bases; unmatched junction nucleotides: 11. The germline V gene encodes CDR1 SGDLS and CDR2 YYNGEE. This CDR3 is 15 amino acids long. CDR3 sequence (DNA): TGTGCCAGCAGCCTGGAGGCTAGCGGGAGAGGGGAGCAGTACTTC. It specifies CASSLEASGRGEQYF.

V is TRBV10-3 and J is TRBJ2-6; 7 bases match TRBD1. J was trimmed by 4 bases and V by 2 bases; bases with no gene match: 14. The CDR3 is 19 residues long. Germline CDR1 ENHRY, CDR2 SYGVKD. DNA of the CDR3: TGTGCCATCAGTGAGGCTCGGGACAGCCTCGGCTGGGGGGCCAACGTCCTGACTTTC. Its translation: CAISEARDSLGWGANVLTF.

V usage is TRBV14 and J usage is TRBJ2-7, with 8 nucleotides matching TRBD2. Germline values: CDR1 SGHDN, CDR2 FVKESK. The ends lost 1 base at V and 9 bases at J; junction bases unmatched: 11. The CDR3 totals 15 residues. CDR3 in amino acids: CASSQVGTSEVAQYF. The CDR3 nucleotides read TGTGCCAGCAGCCAAGTCGGGACTAGTGAGGTTGCGCAGTACTTC.

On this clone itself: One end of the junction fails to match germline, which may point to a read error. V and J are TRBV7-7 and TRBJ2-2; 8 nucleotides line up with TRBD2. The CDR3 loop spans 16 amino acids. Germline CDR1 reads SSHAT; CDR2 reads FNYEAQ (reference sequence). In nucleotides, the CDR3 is TGTGCTAGCAGCCAAGCGGGAGTAGGTGGGACCGGGGAGCTGTTTTTT. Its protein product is CASSQAGVGGTGELFF.

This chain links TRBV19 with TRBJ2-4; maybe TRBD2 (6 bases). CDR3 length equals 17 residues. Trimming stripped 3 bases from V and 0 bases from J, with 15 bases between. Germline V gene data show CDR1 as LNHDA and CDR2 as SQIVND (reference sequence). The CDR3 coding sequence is TGTGCCAGTAGTATTTTCCTGGGCGGGATAGCCAAAAACATTCAGTACTTC. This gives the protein CASSIFLGGIAKNIQYF.

The CDR3 region has the DNA TGCGCCAGCAGCGCCCAGAAGCCTTACGAGCAGTACTTC. It specifies CASSAQKPYEQYF. The V and J genes are TRBV5-1 and TRBJ2-7; D is unresolved. CDR1 and CDR2 (germline): SGHRS, YFSETQ. The CDR3 length is 13 residues. V was trimmed by 4 bases and J by 4 bases, leaving 12 bases between them.

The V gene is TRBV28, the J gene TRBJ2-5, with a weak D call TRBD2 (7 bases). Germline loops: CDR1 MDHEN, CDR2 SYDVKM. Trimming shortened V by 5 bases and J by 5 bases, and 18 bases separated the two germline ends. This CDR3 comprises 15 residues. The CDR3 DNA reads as TGTGCCAGCAGTCCTCCCGGGGGGCGGTTGGAGACCCAGTACTTC. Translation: CASSPPGGRLETQYF.

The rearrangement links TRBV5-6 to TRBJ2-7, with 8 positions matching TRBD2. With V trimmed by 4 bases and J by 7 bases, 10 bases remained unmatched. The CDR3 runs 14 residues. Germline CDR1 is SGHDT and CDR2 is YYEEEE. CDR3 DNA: TGTGCCAGCAGCCGGGGAGCGGGAGTATCGGAGCAGTACTTC. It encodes CASSRGAGVSEQYF.

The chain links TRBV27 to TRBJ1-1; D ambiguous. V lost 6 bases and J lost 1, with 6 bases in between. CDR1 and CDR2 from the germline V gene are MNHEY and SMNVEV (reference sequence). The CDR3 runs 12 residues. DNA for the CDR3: TGTGCCAGCAGGGACCCGAACACTGAAGCTTTCTTT. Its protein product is CASRDPNTEAFF.

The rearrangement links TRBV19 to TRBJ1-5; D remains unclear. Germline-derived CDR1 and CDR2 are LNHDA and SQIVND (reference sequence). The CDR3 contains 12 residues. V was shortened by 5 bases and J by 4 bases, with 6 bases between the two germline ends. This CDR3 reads CASSGGNQPQHF. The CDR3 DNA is TGTGCCAGTAGTGGAGGGAATCAGCCCCAGCATTTT. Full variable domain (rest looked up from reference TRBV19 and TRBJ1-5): DGGITQSPKYLFRKEGQNVTLSCEQNLNHDAMYWYRQDPGQGLRLIYYSQIVNDFQKGDIAEGYSVSREKKESFPLTVTSAQKNPTAFYLCASSGGNQPQHFGDGTRLSIL.

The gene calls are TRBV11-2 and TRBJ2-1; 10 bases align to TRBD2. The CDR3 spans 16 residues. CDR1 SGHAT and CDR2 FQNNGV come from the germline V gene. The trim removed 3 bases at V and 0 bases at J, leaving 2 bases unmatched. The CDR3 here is CASSFSGRSSYNEQFF. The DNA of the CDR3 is TGTGCCAGCAGCTTTAGCGGGAGGAGCTCCTACAATGAGCAGTTCTTC.

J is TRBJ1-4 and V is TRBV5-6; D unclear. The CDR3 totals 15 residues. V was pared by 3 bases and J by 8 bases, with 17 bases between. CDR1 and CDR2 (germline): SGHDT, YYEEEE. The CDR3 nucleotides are TGTGCCAGCAGCTGGGTGGGGAATGGAGAAGAAAAACTGTTTTTT. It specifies CASSWVGNGEEKLFF.